This entry features one T cell receptor beta chain sequence. This CDR3 is 16 amino acids long. Looked up from germline, CDR1 is MDHEN and CDR2 is SYDVKM. The V gene end was trimmed by 5 bases and the J gene end by 4 bases; junction bases not matched to a gene: 9. These data are taken from a study of blood T cell repertoires in COVID-19. Background on the study: Collection of acute and convalescent COVID-19 samples took place in the United States, Italy and Spain. PBMCs, B-cell-depleted T cells, or T cells provided the cDNA or gDNA that made up the material.

Using immunoSEQ multiplex PCR, the repertoire was profiled, and TCRdb retains in-frame clones only, with some absent. The sample holds over 150,000 clones, 86% seen once. The TCR was taken from a man in his 70s with active or convalescent COVID-19. Sequenced material: peripheral blood. The J gene is TRBJ2-1, the V gene TRBV28, with 9 bases that match TRBD2. CDR3 DNA: TGTGCCAGCAGTCCCCAGCTAGCGGGACGGTACAATGAGCAGTTCTTC. Its protein product is CASSPQLAGRYNEQFF.